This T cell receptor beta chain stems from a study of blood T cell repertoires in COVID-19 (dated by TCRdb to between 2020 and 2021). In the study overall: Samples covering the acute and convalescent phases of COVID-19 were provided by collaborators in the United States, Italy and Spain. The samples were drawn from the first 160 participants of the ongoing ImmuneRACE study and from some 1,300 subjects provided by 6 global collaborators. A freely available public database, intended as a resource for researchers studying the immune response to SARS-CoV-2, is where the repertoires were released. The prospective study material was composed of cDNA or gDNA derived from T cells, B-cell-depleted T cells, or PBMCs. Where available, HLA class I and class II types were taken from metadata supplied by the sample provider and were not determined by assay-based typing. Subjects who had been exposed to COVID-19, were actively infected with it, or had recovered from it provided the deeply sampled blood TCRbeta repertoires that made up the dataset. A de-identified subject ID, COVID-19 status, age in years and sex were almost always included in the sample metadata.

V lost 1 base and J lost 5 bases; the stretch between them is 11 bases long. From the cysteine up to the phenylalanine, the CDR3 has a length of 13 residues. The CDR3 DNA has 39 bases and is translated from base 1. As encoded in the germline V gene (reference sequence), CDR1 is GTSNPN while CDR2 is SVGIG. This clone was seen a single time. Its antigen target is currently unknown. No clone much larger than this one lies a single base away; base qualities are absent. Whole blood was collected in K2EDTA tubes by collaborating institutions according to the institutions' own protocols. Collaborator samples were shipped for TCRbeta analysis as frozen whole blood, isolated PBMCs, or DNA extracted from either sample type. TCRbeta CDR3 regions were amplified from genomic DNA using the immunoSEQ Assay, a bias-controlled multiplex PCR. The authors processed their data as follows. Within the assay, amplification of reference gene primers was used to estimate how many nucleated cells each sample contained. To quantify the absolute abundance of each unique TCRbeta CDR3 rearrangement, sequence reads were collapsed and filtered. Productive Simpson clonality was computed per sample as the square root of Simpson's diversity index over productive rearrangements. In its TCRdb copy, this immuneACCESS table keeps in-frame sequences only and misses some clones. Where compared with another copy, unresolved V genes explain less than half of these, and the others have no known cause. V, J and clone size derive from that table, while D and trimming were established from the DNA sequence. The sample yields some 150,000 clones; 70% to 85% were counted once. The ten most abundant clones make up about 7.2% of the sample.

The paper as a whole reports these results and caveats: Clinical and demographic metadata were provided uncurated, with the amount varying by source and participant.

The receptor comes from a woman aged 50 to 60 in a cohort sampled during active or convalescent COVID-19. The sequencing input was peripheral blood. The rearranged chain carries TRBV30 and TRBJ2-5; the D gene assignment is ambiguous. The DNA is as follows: TGTGCCTGGAGTGAGGTAGCCCGGGAGACCCAGTACTTC. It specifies CAWSEVARETQYF.